This record covers a single TCR beta chain. Its antigen remains unidentified. This entry is derived from a study of shared clonotypes between healthy human individuals. Study-level results: Compared with memory subsets, naive subsets generally had larger estimated richness.

All of the donors resided in Nashville, Tennessee, and each was a Caucasian adult. The study separated CD4+ cells into CD45RA+ naive and CD45RA-negative memory subsets. Every subset had its genomic DNA shared out evenly among several immunoSEQ plates. Clones were sequenced by immunoSEQ multiplex PCR, and TCRdb holds only the in-frame ones, with some missing. Of approximately 2,300,000 clones listed, 80% to 95% were seen once; the top ten hold 0.3% to 0.45%. The germline CDR1 and CDR2 sequences are SGDLS and YYNGEE. The CDR3 is 15 residues long. V was clipped by 2 bases and J by 1 base, with 10 bases between them.

Sample: naive CD4+ T cells from PBMCs. Subset noted: CD45RA+ positively selected. The chain combines TRBV9 with TRBJ2-1, with D hard to call. The clonotype originates from a young man in good health. Some clones in this sample may be carry-over from other donors' samples. The CDR3 is CASSVGTKSYNEQFF. CDR3 nucleotide sequence: TGTGCCAGCAGCGTTGGTACGAAGTCCTACAATGAGCAGTTCTTC.